The 15 T cell receptor beta chains reported below all come from one sample, sequenced in a study of tumor-infiltrating lymphocytes in localized non-small cell lung cancer. Clones were sequenced by immunoSEQ multiplex PCR, and TCRdb holds only the in-frame ones, with some missing. Of over 10,000 clones in the sample, roughly 85% were seen once. Sequenced input: uninvolved lung tissue not adjacent to the tumor. These receptors were collected from a human donor with non-small cell lung cancer.

The genes are TRBV11-3 and TRBJ2-7, with D possibly TRBD2 on 5 matching bases. Germline CDR1 SGHNT, CDR2 YENEEA. CDR3 length: 12 residues. V gave up 6 bases and J gave up 6 bases, with 12 bases separating them. The CDR3 spells CASRGESPEQYF. The CDR3 nucleotides read TGTGCCAGCAGGGGAGAGTCTCCCGAGCAGTACTTC.

The genes are TRBV5-1 and TRBJ2-6, with TRBD1 as a possible D gene (6 bases). Germline assignment: CDR1 SGHRS and CDR2 YFSETQ. CDR3 length equals 17 residues. Trimming pared 6 bases from V and 0 bases from J, leaving 16 bases between. The CDR3 DNA reads TGCGCCAGCACCCCCACGACAGGATACTCTGGGGCCAACGTCCTGACTTTC. This translates into CASTPTTGYSGANVLTF.

This chain links TRBV9 with TRBJ2-1, with D possibly being TRBD1 (6 bases). Germline-derived CDR1 and CDR2 are SGDLS and YYNGEE. V gave up 2 bases and J gave up 4 bases, with 13 bases separating them. The CDR3 consists of 15 residues. This CDR3 is CASSVEGQKYNEQFF. The CDR3 DNA reads TGTGCCAGCAGCGTCGAAGGACAGAAATACAATGAGCAGTTCTTC.

The rearrangement uses TRBV4-3 and TRBJ2-7; D is uncertain. Germline CDR1 LGHNA, CDR2 YSLEER. The CDR3 consists of 14 residues. With 0 bases removed from V and 7 bases from J, the gap between germline ends came to 13 bases. CDR3 DNA sequence: TGCGCCAGCAGCCAAGATCGGTTTGGGCGAGAGCAGTACTTC. Translation: CASSQDRFGREQYF.

The J gene is TRBJ2-3, the V gene TRBV27; the match to TRBD1 covers 7 bases. Germline lookup yields CDR1 MNHEY and CDR2 SMNVEV (reference sequence). V trimming: 6 bases; J trimming: 3 bases; junction bases outside the gene matches: 9. The CDR3 runs to 15 residues. CDR3: CASSPGGVATDTQYF. Written as DNA, the CDR3 is TGTGCCAGCAGCCCAGGGGGTGTGGCTACAGATACGCAGTATTTT.

The V call is TRBV27, the J call TRBJ1-2; the D gene is possibly TRBD1 (5 bases). Trimming pared 6 bases from V and 6 bases from J, leaving 14 bases between. The CDR3 covers 13 residues. Germline V CDR1 and CDR2: MNHEY, SMNVEV (reference sequence). The CDR3 spells CASSSGTFHGYTF. The CDR3 region has the DNA TGTGCCAGCAGCTCCGGGACGTTTCATGGCTACACCTTC.

This clone was counted once. The rearrangement links TRBV7-8 to TRBJ1-1, with TRBD1 identical over 10 bases. The CDR3 length is 14 residues. The V and J ends lost 1 base and 6 bases, in that order; junction bases with no gene match: 2. The germline V gene has CDR1 SGHVS and CDR2 FQNEAQ. DNA for the CDR3: TGTGCCAGCAGCTTAGGACAGGGGGCCTCTGAAGCTTTCTTT. It is translated as CASSLGQGASEAFF.

V usage is TRBV5-6 and J usage is TRBJ1-1, with D uncertain. With 4 bases removed from V and 0 bases from J, the gap between germline ends came to 16 bases. CDR3 length: 16 residues. The germline gives CDR1 SGHDT, CDR2 YYEEEE. For the CDR3, the DNA is TGTGCCAGCAGCATACTGGGCAGAGACATGAACACTGAAGCTTTCTTT. Residues: CASSILGRDMNTEAFF.

V gene TRBV7-3 combines with J gene TRBJ2-1, with 12 nucleotides matching TRBD1. Germline loops: CDR1 SGHTA, CDR2 FQGTGA. The CDR3 is made up of 17 amino acids. Germline trimming cut 2 bases from V and 7 bases from J; bases unmatched to any gene: 9. The CDR3, as DNA: TGTGCCAGCAGCTTATCCGGTGCGGGACAGGGGGCGAATGAGCAGTTCTTC. Translation gives CASSLSGAGQGANEQFF.

The gene calls are TRBV6-1 and TRBJ1-6; 7 positions match TRBD1. Germline-derived CDR1 and CDR2 are MNHNS and SASEGT. The CDR3 is 13 amino acids. V lost 6 bases to trimming and J lost 11 bases; unmatched junction nucleotides: 7. The CDR3 spells CASSAGGSPPLHF. The CDR3 DNA follows: TGTGCCAGCAGCGCAGGGGGTTCGCCACCCCTCCACTTT.

V usage is TRBV5-4 and J usage is TRBJ1-4; D ambiguous. The CDR3 is 13 amino acids. Germline CDR1 is SGHNT and CDR2 is YYREEE (reference sequence). Trimming took 4 bases from V and 5 from J, leaving 9 bases between them. The CDR3 region is CASSLGRNEKLFF. The CDR3 region has the DNA TGTGCCAGCAGCCTGGGCCGAAATGAAAAACTGTTTTTT. The whole variable domain, remainder taken from reference TRBV5-4 and TRBJ1-4, is ETGVTQSPTHLIKTRGQQVTLRCSSQSGHNTVSWYQQALGQGPQFIFQYYREEENGRGNFPPRFSGLQFPNYSSELNVNALELDDSALYLCASSLGRNEKLFFGSGTQLSVL.

This sequence joins TRBV7-9 and TRBJ2-2; D perhaps matches TRBD1 (6 bases). The CDR3 is 15 residues long. V dropped 5 bases and J dropped 0 bases, with 10 bases sitting between them. Germline V gives CDR1 SEHNR, CDR2 FQNEAQ (reference sequence). CDR3 protein: CASSRTDANTGELFF. CDR3 DNA sequence: TGTGCCAGCAGCCGGACAGACGCGAACACCGGGGAGCTGTTTTTT.

The chain is built from TRBV5-4 and TRBJ1-1; 7 bases align to TRBD1. This CDR3 is 13 amino acids long. CDR1 is SGHNT, CDR2 YYREEE, per germline (reference sequence). V dropped 4 bases and J dropped 6; count of bases not matched to a gene: 6. Here the CDR3 reads CASSIDRAPEAFF. The CDR3 DNA reads as TGTGCCAGCAGCATTGACAGGGCCCCTGAAGCTTTCTTT.

The V gene is TRBV2, the J gene TRBJ1-4, with D uncertain. Between the trimmed V and J ends, which lost 6 bases and 5 bases, there was a span of 13 bases. The CDR3 consists of 14 residues. Germline CDR1 is SNHLY and CDR2 is FYNNEI. DNA of the CDR3: TGTGCCAGCAGGGAGGAATGGATGAATGAAAAACTGTTTTTT. Translated, it gives CASREEWMNEKLFF.

The chain combines TRBV6-4 with TRBJ1-2; D may be TRBD1 (6 bases). V dropped 0 bases and J dropped 8 bases, with 10 bases sitting between them. Per germline, CDR1 MRHNA and CDR2 SNTAGT. There are 13 residues in the CDR3. DNA of the CDR3: TGTGCCAGCAGTGACTCGAACAGGGTCGGCTACACCTTC. Its translation: CASSDSNRVGYTF.